What follows are 32 T cell receptor beta chains derived from one specimen sequenced in a study of blood T cells in healthy people across ages. Alongside a J-beta primer mix, a sample-barcoded 5' primer served in a second PCR lasting about 7 to 12 cycles. TCRdb re-analysed the 5' RACE reads in MiXCR, keeping a single row per CDR3 protein. The table lists hundreds of thousands of distinct CDR3 sequences, 22% of them singletons. The material sequenced was blood. Every receptor here comes from a man between 65 and 85 years old in good health.

The table lists this clonotype with a few counts. The rearrangement joins TRBV18 to TRBJ1-1; 7 bases fit TRBD1. The CDR3 is made up of 16 amino acids. Germline V lookup: CDR1 KGHSH, CDR2 LQKENI. The J segment lost 0 bases and the V segment lost 3 bases, leaving 7 bases of the junction unmatched. The CDR3: CASSPLTGSMNTEAFF. The CDR3 DNA follows: TGTGCCAGCTCACCCTTGACAGGGTCCATGAACACTGAAGCTTTCTTT.

The V and J genes are TRBV11-2 and TRBJ2-7, with D unresolved. The CDR3 is 15 amino acids. Germline assignment: CDR1 SGHAT and CDR2 FQNNGV. Trimming left V 2 bases short and J 0 bases short, with 11 bases between. CDR3: CASSLWLSSSYEQYF. The CDR3 nucleotides are TGTGCCAGCAGCTTATGGCTAAGCAGCTCCTACGAGCAGTACTTC.

This sequence joins TRBV7-9 and TRBJ1-2, with 7 bases fitting TRBD1. Germline lookup yields CDR1 SEHNR and CDR2 FQNEAQ (reference sequence). Trimming at V came to 4 bases and at J to 4 bases, leaving 6 bases not matched to a gene. The CDR3 consists of 14 residues. The CDR3 nucleotides are TGTGCCAGCAGCTACCCGGACAGGCGCTATGGCTACACCTTC. Protein sequence: CASSYPDRRYGYTF.

The chain recombines TRBV4-3 with TRBJ1-4; a weak D match, TRBD1 (6 bases). This CDR3 contains 15 residues. CDR1 and CDR2 (germline): LGHNA, YSLEER. Trimming took off 1 base at V and 8 bases at J, with 14 bases between the two ends. CDR3 coding DNA: TGCGCCAGCAGCCAAGTTGCGGGGGCCGAAGAAAAACTGTTTTTT. Its protein product is CASSQVAGAEEKLFF.

The sample holds a few counts of this clonotype. The CDR3 bases are TGCGCCAGCAAAGGCGAGAGCTCCTACGAGCAGTACGTC. Translated: CASKGESSYEQYV. The chain couples TRBV23-1 to TRBJ2-7; D is ambiguous. TRBV23-1 is an open reading frame, and its role is uncertain. Trimming left V 7 bases short and J 0 bases short, with 10 bases between. The CDR3 sequence is 13 residues long.

This rearrangement joins TRBV24-1 to TRBJ2-1, with a weak D call TRBD2 (5 bases). V was pared by 9 bases and J by 2 bases, with 13 bases between. The CDR3 length is 14 residues. CDR1 KGHDR and CDR2 SFDVKD come from the germline V gene. CDR3 DNA: TGTGCCACCGGGCGGACGGGGACCTACAATGAGCAGTTCTTC. This sequence encodes CATGRTGTYNEQFF.

This clonotype was seen just once. V usage is TRBV20-1 and J usage is TRBJ2-1, with 7 bases that match TRBD2. The V gene's germline CDR1 is DFQATT and CDR2 SNEGSKA (reference sequence). Trimming took 8 bases from V and 3 from J; bases not matched to a gene: 13. The CDR3 is 15 residues long. The CDR3, as DNA: TGCAGTCCCCGTGGGTCGGGGGGTTTCTACAATGAGCAGTTCTTC. It encodes CSPRGSGGFYNEQFF.

Worth noting for this clonotype: One junction end disagrees with the germline gene, perhaps due to a read error. This chain connects TRBV11-2 to TRBJ2-3, with D tentatively TRBD2 (6 bases). The length of the CDR3 is 18 residues. CDR1 is SGHAT, CDR2 FQNNGV, per germline. The CDR3 DNA is TGTGCCGGCAGCTTAGGCCGAAGGAGGGGACTTAGCACAGATACGCAGTATTTT. Protein sequence: CAGSLGRRRGLSTDTQYF.

In this sample, this clonotype turned up a few times. This rearrangement joins TRBV10-3 to TRBJ1-5; tentative D call: TRBD1 (5 bases). Germline values: CDR1 ENHRY, CDR2 SYGVKD. The V end lost 3 bases, the J end lost 3 bases, and 9 bases lay between the germline ends. The CDR3 runs to 14 residues. The DNA for the CDR3 is TGTGCCATCAGTGACGGGGCTGACAATCAGCCCCAGCATTTT. Its translation is CAISDGADNQPQHF.

This sequence joins TRBV19 and TRBJ1-5, with D hard to call. With 3 bases removed from V and 7 bases from J, the gap between germline ends came to 16 bases. The CDR3 loop spans 15 amino acids. Per the germline V gene, CDR1 is LNHDA and CDR2 is SQIVND (reference sequence). The CDR3 coding sequence is TGTGCCAGTAGTATTTACCGGCAGGTAATACAGCCCCAGCATTTT. This gives the protein CASSIYRQVIQPQHF.

Only one count was recorded for this clonotype. The rearrangement uses TRBV19 and TRBJ2-1; D unresolved. V dropped 9 bases and J dropped 3 bases, with 12 bases sitting between them. Germline values: CDR1 LNHDA, CDR2 SQIVND (reference sequence). CDR3 size: 13 residues. CDR3 DNA sequence: TGTGCCAGCAACAGTCCCCTCTACAATGAGCAGTTCTTC. It encodes CASNSPLYNEQFF.

This clonotype turned up a few times. This sequence joins TRBV9 and TRBJ2-5; tentative D call: TRBD1 (6 bases). The end of the DNA is better explained by TRBJ2-1, so the J call may be wrong. Germline CDR1 SGDLS, CDR2 YYNGEE. There are 15 residues in the CDR3. CDR3 bases: TGTGCCAGCAGCGTAGAACAGGGAGTAAGGAATGAGCAGTTCTTC. Residues: CASSVEQGVRNEQFF.

The sample holds many counts of this clonotype. The CDR3 region has the DNA TGTGCCAGCAGCTTAGCGCAAGGACCCCAGCATTTT. This translates into CASSLAQGPQHF. This chain connects TRBV7-9 to TRBJ1-5, with no clear D. V shed 0 bases and J shed 10 bases, with 7 bases lying between them. The CDR3 covers 12 residues. From germline, CDR1 is SEHNR and CDR2 FQNEAQ (reference sequence).

This clonotype was seen only once. This sequence joins TRBV15 and TRBJ2-4; D not resolved. V lost 6 bases, J lost 7 bases, and 10 bases lay in between. CDR3 size: 12 residues. Germline values: CDR1 LNHNV, CDR2 YYDKDF (reference sequence). CDR3 DNA sequence: TGTGCCACCAGACCCGTGGGTAACATTCAGTACTTC. It codes for CATRPVGNIQYF.

A few counts support this clonotype. V gene TRBV5-1 combines with J gene TRBJ2-1, with D possibly matching TRBD2 (6 bases). V lost 6 bases, J lost 7 bases, and 17 bases lay in between. CDR1 is SGHRS and CDR2 is YFSETQ in the germline V gene. The CDR3 runs to 14 residues. DNA for the CDR3: TGCGCCAGCACAGTTAGCGGAATTGGAAATGAGCAGTTCTTC. Its translation: CASTVSGIGNEQFF.

This chain joins TRBV7-9 and TRBJ1-2; D is perhaps TRBD1 (6 bases). This CDR3 contains 14 residues. V lost 1 base to trimming and J lost 7 bases, with 13 bases between them. In germline, CDR1 is SEHNR, CDR2 FQNEAQ (reference sequence). CDR3 DNA sequence: TGTGCCAGCAGCTTAGAAGTCAGGGGAGCTGGCTACACCTTC. Translating it yields CASSLEVRGAGYTF.

V and J are TRBV12-3 or TRBV12-4 and TRBJ2-7; no definite D call. Trimming pared 0 bases from V and 3 bases from J, leaving 9 bases between. This CDR3 contains 14 residues. As DNA, the CDR3 is TGTGCCAGCAGTTTAGCGCACAGACTCTACGAGCAGTACTTC. Translated: CASSLAHRLYEQYF.

This sequence joins TRBV12-3 or TRBV12-4 and TRBJ2-5; TRBD2 matches at 9 bases. V dropped 3 bases and J dropped 1; count of bases not matched to a gene: 9. This CDR3 spans 17 amino acids. Here the CDR3 DNA reads TGTGCCAGCAGTTTGCTGGCGGGAGGGCGTTCCCAAGAGACCCAGTACTTC. Encoded protein: CASSLLAGGRSQETQYF.

This clonotype was detected many times. The chain employs TRBV9 and TRBJ2-7; TRBD2 aligns across 11 bases. The trim removed 4 bases at V and 1 base at J, leaving 4 bases unmatched. CDR3 length: 15 residues. CDR1 SGDLS and CDR2 YYNGEE come from the germline V gene. DNA of the CDR3: TGTGCCAGCAGCTCCCGACTAGCGGGGTCCTACGAGCAGTACGTC. Protein product: CASSSRLAGSYEQYV.

This sequence joins TRBV10-1 and TRBJ2-7; 7 bases are shared with TRBD1. The V segment lost 3 bases and the J segment 0 bases; nucleotides outside the gene matches: 8. Germline assignment: CDR1 WNHNN and CDR2 SYGVQD (reference sequence). This CDR3 region has 16 residues. DNA for the CDR3: TGCGCCAGCAGTGACCATAGGGGGCCAAGCTCCTACGAGCAGTACTTC. Translated, it gives CASSDHRGPSSYEQYF.

The table lists this clonotype with a few counts. This chain uses TRBV16 with TRBJ1-1, with a possible D match to TRBD1 (5 bases). The CDR3 sequence is 13 residues long. CDR1 and CDR2 from the germline V gene are KGHSY and FQNENV. The V end lost 0 bases, the J end lost 5 bases, and 7 bases lay between the germline ends. This CDR3 is CASSQSGGTEAFF. The CDR3 region has the DNA TGTGCCAGCAGCCAATCTGGGGGGACTGAAGCTTTCTTT.

This clonotype was picked up a small number of times. The chain uses TRBV5-4 and TRBJ2-7, with D unclear. With the DNA end fitting TRBJ2-1 better, the J assignment may be wrong. CDR1 and CDR2 from the germline V gene are SGHNT and YYREEE (reference sequence). The CDR3 covers 13 residues. CDR3 sequence (DNA): TGTGCCAGCAGCTTCTCTACTCGGTATGAGCAGTTCTTC. Translation: CASSFSTRYEQFF.

This clonotype was counted only a few times. The chain is built from TRBV10-3 and TRBJ2-1; D gene uncertain. The ends were cut back, 4 bases at V and 7 bases at J, with 5 bases in the middle. The CDR3 sequence is 11 residues long. Looked up from germline, CDR1 is ENHRY and CDR2 is SYGVKD. The CDR3 coding sequence is TGTGCCATCAGTGTACAAAATGAGCAGTTCTTC. Encoded protein: CAISVQNEQFF.

Turning to this clonotype: A junction boundary mismatches the germline segment, possibly from a read error. The CDR3 sequence: CAGSAGTGYLIYGYTF. The CDR3 DNA reads as TGTGCCGGTAGTGCCGGGACAGGGTATCTGATCTATGGCTACACCTTC. This rearrangement joins TRBV19 to TRBJ1-2, with TRBD1 matching 9 bases. There are 16 residues in the CDR3. Germline V gene sequence: CDR1 LNHDA, CDR2 SQIVND (reference sequence).

This clonotype was counted between two and nine times. This chain connects TRBV12-3 or TRBV12-4 to TRBJ2-5; D possibly uses TRBD1 or TRBD2 (6 bases each). V was cut by 5 bases and J by 2 bases, with 12 bases left in between. The CDR3 totals 14 residues. The CDR3 loop is CASSNTGTQETQYF. The CDR3 DNA reads TGTGCCAGCAGTAACACAGGGACTCAAGAGACCCAGTACTTC.

The chain combines TRBV29-1 with TRBJ2-1, with TRBD2 identical over 13 bases. This CDR3 comprises 13 residues. Losses at the gene ends were 4 bases for V and 9 bases for J; bases not matched to a gene: 3. Per germline, CDR1 SQVTM and CDR2 ANQGSEA. The CDR3 reads CSVGLAGGAEQFF. The CDR3 bases are TGCAGCGTTGGACTAGCGGGAGGAGCTGAGCAGTTCTTC.

The V call is TRBV20-1, the J call TRBJ2-5, with D perhaps given as TRBD1 or TRBD2 (5 bases each). Gene TRBJ2-7 matches the end of the DNA better, so the J call may be wrong. Germline V gene sequence: CDR1 DFQATT, CDR2 SNEGSKA (reference sequence). The CDR3 totals 16 residues. CDR3 coding DNA: TGCAGTGCTAGAGATTTGACTAAAGGGGCAGGCTACGAGCAGTACTTC. It yields the protein CSARDLTKGAGYEQYF.

This clonotype was picked up a small number of times. The rearrangement links TRBV6-2 or TRBV6-3 to TRBJ2-5, with D perhaps assigned TRBD1 or TRBD2 (5 bases each). The length of the CDR3 is 15 residues. Trimming removed 7 bases at V and 3 bases at J, with 18 bases between. Germline V gene sequence: CDR1 MNHEY, CDR2 SVGEGT. CDR3 bases: TGTGCCAGCACCTCTTATGGGACCGGCGAAGAGACCCAGTACTTC. Amino acid sequence: CASTSYGTGEETQYF.

This clonotype has more than one count but fewer than ten. The chain joins TRBV7-3 to TRBJ2-3; 9 bases are a match to TRBD2. The trim removed 6 bases at V and 4 bases at J, leaving 8 bases unmatched. The CDR3 is made up of 15 amino acids. From germline, CDR1 is SGHTA and CDR2 FQGTGA. The CDR3 sequence: CASSGAGGWADTQYF. As DNA, the CDR3 is TGTGCCAGCAGTGGCGCGGGAGGGTGGGCAGATACGCAGTATTTT.

This chain connects TRBV5-1 to TRBJ1-5, with 7 bases that match TRBD1. CDR1 and CDR2 (germline): SGHRS, YFSETQ. With 6 bases clipped from V and 0 bases from J, the junction kept 3 bases outside the gene matches. CDR3 size: 14 residues. The CDR3 sequence is CASNHRGSNQPQHF. The CDR3 nucleotides are TGCGCCAGCAACCACAGGGGTAGCAATCAGCCCCAGCATTTT. The whole variable domain, filled in from reference TRBV5-1 and TRBJ1-5, reads KAGVTQTPRYLIKTRGQQVTLSCSPISGHRSVSWYQQTPGQGLQFLFEYFSETQRNKGNFPGRFSGRQFSNSRSEMNVSTLELGDSALYLCASNHRGSNQPQHFGDGTRLSIL.

J is TRBJ2-5 and V is TRBV5-1, with D tentatively TRBD2 (5 bases). CDR3 length: 15 residues. Trimming took 4 bases from V and 3 from J, leaving 16 bases between them. Germline V gives CDR1 SGHRS, CDR2 YFSETQ. CDR3 DNA sequence: TGCGCCAGCAGCCTAAGCCGACGGGAAGAAGAGACCCAGTACTTC. Protein product: CASSLSRREEETQYF.

V is TRBV25-1 and J is TRBJ1-1; D unresolved. Trimming pared 3 bases from V and 1 base from J, leaving 18 bases between. Looked up from germline, CDR1 is MGHDK and CDR2 is SYGVNS. CDR3 length equals 17 residues. The CDR3 sequence: CASSDPSARGGNTEAFF. The DNA of the CDR3 is TGTGCCAGCAGTGACCCGTCGGCCCGCGGAGGGAACACTGAAGCTTTCTTT.